What follows are 5 T cell receptor beta chains derived from one specimen sequenced in a study of blood T cell repertoires in COVID-19. Measured with immunoSEQ multiplex PCR; TCRdb has only the in-frame clones, and not every one. The sample contains some 200,000 clones, 75% to 85% of which appear only once. The sequencing input was peripheral blood. The receptors were gathered from a human donor in a cohort sampled during active COVID-19.

The table lists this clone with a count of one. The chain carries TRBV5-4 and TRBJ2-3; the match to TRBD1 covers 8 bases. CDR3 length equals 16 residues. Trimming took 4 bases from V and 2 from J; bases not matched to a gene: 9. The germline V gene has CDR1 SGHNT and CDR2 YYREEE (reference sequence). In nucleotides, the CDR3 is TGTGCCAGCAGCCCCGGACAGGGACCCCCCACAGATACGCAGTATTTT. It codes for CASSPGQGPPTDTQYF.

The chain joins TRBV3-1 (or the pseudogene TRBV3-2) to TRBJ1-3; D unclear. This CDR3 contains 14 residues. With 3 bases removed from V and 0 bases from J, the gap between germline ends came to 6 bases. Germline V lookup: CDR1 LGHDT, CDR2 YNNKEL (reference sequence). The CDR3, as DNA: TGTGCCAGCAGCCAGGGCCGCTCTGGAAACACCATATATTTT. Translation: CASSQGRSGNTIYF.

The CDR3 region is CASSLGEAETYEQYF. The CDR3, as DNA: TGCGCCAGCAGCTTGGGTGAGGCAGAGACCTACGAGCAGTACTTC. The V call is TRBV5-1, the J call TRBJ2-7; D gene unclear. The germline V and J ends were trimmed by 0 bases and 2 bases, with 12 bases remaining between them. Germline CDR1 is SGHRS and CDR2 is YFSETQ. This CDR3 comprises 15 residues.

This clone was recorded many times. V and J are TRBV30 and TRBJ1-2; D not resolved. The CDR3 runs to 16 residues. V lost 0 bases and J 2 bases, leaving 16 bases between the germline ends. Looked up from germline, CDR1 is GTSNPN and CDR2 is SVGIG (reference sequence). DNA of the CDR3: TGTGCCTGGAGTGTACCTTTTTCCGCACGGAACTATGGCTACACCTTC. Translating it yields CAWSVPFSARNYGYTF.

V and J are TRBV3-1 (or the pseudogene TRBV3-2) and TRBJ2-5; the D gene is possibly TRBD2 (5 bases). Trimming stripped 2 bases from V and 5 bases from J, with 15 bases between. Germline V CDR1 and CDR2: LGHDT, YNNKEL (reference sequence). CDR3 size: 15 residues. This CDR3 is CASSQRGGGVETQYF. As DNA, the CDR3 is TGTGCCAGCAGCCAACGCGGAGGCGGAGTTGAGACCCAGTACTTC.